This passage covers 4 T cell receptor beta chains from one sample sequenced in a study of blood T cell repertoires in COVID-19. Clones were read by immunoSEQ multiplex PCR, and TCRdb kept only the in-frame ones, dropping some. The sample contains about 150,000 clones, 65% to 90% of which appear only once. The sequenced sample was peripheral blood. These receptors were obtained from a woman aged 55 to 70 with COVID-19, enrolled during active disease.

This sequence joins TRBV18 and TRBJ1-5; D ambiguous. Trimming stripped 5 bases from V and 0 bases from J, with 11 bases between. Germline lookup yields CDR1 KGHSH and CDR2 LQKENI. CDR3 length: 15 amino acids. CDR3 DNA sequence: TGTGCCAGCTCAGGAGGACTGCGTAGCAATCAGCCCCAGCATTTT. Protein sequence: CASSGGLRSNQPQHF.

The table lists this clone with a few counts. CDR3 sequence reads: CASSLADAYEQYF. CDR3 DNA sequence: TGTGCCAGCAGTTTGGCGGATGCCTACGAGCAGTACTTC. The rearrangement joins TRBV12-3 or TRBV12-4 to TRBJ2-7, with D unclear. Trimming cost V 3 bases and J 2 bases, with 8 bases left between them. This CDR3 region has 13 residues.

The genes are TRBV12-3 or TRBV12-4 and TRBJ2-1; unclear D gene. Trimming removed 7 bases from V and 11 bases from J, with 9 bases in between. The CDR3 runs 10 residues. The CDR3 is CASNVAKQFF. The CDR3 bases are TGTGCCAGCAACGTAGCAAAGCAGTTCTTC.

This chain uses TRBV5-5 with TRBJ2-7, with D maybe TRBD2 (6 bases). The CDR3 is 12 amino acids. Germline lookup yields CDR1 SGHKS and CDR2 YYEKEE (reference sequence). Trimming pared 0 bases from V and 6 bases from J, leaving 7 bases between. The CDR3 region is CASSLVGGEQYV. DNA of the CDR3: TGTGCCAGCAGCTTGGTGGGGGGCGAGCAGTACGTC.